Listed below are T cell receptor beta chains from one sample, sequenced in a study of spatial heterogeneity in lung cancer. TCRdb ran MiXCR on the 5' RACE reads and lists one entry per CDR3 protein. The sample has about 5,000 distinct CDR3 sequences, 17% seen once. Sequenced material: lung tumor tissue, taken at surgery. Receptors originate from a male donor with early-stage non-small cell lung cancer. CDR3s include the opening cysteine and the closing phenylalanine or tryptophan. The D gene is left open where the match is weak.

cdr3_aa: CASSLSSRADTQYF
cdr3_length: 14
v_call: TRBV7-9
d_call: .

cdr3_aa: CSAFGQYTDTQYF
cdr3_length: 13
v_call: TRBV20-1
d_call: .

cdr3_aa: CASSQDRGARSPLHF
cdr3_length: 15
v_call: TRBV4-2
d_call: .

cdr3_aa: CASSLGTGGVVQYF
cdr3_length: 14
v_call: TRBV27
d_call: TRBD1

cdr3_aa: CASGPVSGANVLTF
cdr3_length: 14
v_call: TRBV6-2/TRBV6-3
d_call: .

cdr3_aa: CASSIPLGGRVTEAFF
cdr3_length: 16
v_call: TRBV19
d_call: TRBD1

cdr3_aa: CSARPRGNEQFF
cdr3_length: 12
v_call: TRBV29-1
d_call: .

cdr3_aa: CASSQPRRSPSEQYF
cdr3_length: 15
v_call: TRBV3-1
d_call: .

cdr3_aa: CASSRQGVVNEQFF
cdr3_length: 14
v_call: TRBV5-6
d_call: TRBD1

cdr3_aa: CASSPGQGDTGELFF
cdr3_length: 15
v_call: TRBV7-9
d_call: .

cdr3_aa: CASSPPGVGSGNTIYF
cdr3_length: 16
v_call: TRBV28
d_call: .

cdr3_aa: CASSQAALIENTEAFF
cdr3_length: 16
v_call: TRBV4-1
d_call: .

cdr3_aa: CASSLEWGLSPLHF
cdr3_length: 14
v_call: TRBV5-1
d_call: .

cdr3_aa: CASSGAGRWDIQYF
cdr3_length: 14
v_call: TRBV5-1
d_call: TRBD2

cdr3_aa: CASTGLGTDTQYF
cdr3_length: 13
v_call: TRBV27
d_call: TRBD2

cdr3_aa: CASSPLTVSSSYNSPLHF
cdr3_length: 18
v_call: TRBV12-3/TRBV12-4
d_call: .

cdr3_aa: CASSPLKAGQGNSPLHF
cdr3_length: 17
v_call: TRBV18
d_call: TRBD1

cdr3_aa: CASSTRGNTGELFF
cdr3_length: 14
v_call: TRBV11-3
d_call: .

cdr3_aa: CASSHLAGKTCEQYF
cdr3_length: 15
v_call: TRBV19
d_call: TRBD2

cdr3_aa: CASKPPRGGNTEAFF
cdr3_length: 15
v_call: TRBV6-5
d_call: .

cdr3_aa: CASSRDRRITDTQYF
cdr3_length: 15
v_call: TRBV7-6
d_call: .

cdr3_aa: CASSQPLDRATEAFF
cdr3_length: 15
v_call: TRBV4-1
d_call: TRBD1

cdr3_aa: CASSRGGHQEKLFF
cdr3_length: 14
v_call: TRBV7-6
d_call: .

cdr3_aa: CATSDTAGGRNEQFF
cdr3_length: 15
v_call: TRBV24-1
d_call: TRBD2

cdr3_aa: CASTRAGNNYNEQFF
cdr3_length: 15
v_call: TRBV11-2
d_call: .

cdr3_aa: CASSGPGRYEQYF
cdr3_length: 13
v_call: TRBV6-1
d_call: .

cdr3_aa: CASSSSPADTQYF
cdr3_length: 13
v_call: TRBV6-6
d_call: .

cdr3_aa: CASSLWDRSNSPLHF
cdr3_length: 15
v_call: TRBV28
d_call: TRBD1

cdr3_aa: CASSARDYPLYNEQFF
cdr3_length: 16
v_call: TRBV6-5
d_call: TRBD2

cdr3_aa: CASSLAGSSYNELFF
cdr3_length: 15
v_call: TRBV5-4
d_call: TRBD2

cdr3_aa: CASSPLVTRSSYNEQFF
cdr3_length: 17
v_call: TRBV5-1
d_call: .

cdr3_aa: CASSPPGQGNEKLFF
cdr3_length: 15
v_call: TRBV18
d_call: TRBD1

cdr3_aa: CASSSLAGTYEQYF
cdr3_length: 14
v_call: TRBV7-2
d_call: TRBD2

cdr3_aa: CASSQGTTGLNTDTQYF
cdr3_length: 17
v_call: TRBV4-3
d_call: .

cdr3_aa: CASRYSGGAIGELFF
cdr3_length: 15
v_call: TRBV6-5
d_call: TRBD1

cdr3_aa: CASSLGASGRAGDEQYF
cdr3_length: 17
v_call: TRBV5-1
d_call: TRBD2

cdr3_aa: CASSLQPNQPQHF
cdr3_length: 13
v_call: TRBV7-2
d_call: .

cdr3_aa: CASTGLRAGNTEAFF
cdr3_length: 15
v_call: TRBV6-2/TRBV6-3
d_call: .

cdr3_aa: CASSPARLSEQYF
cdr3_length: 13
v_call: TRBV18
d_call: .

cdr3_aa: CAIMGASGRNTGELFF
cdr3_length: 16
v_call: TRBV10-3
d_call: TRBD2

cdr3_aa: CASGLVYGNEQFF
cdr3_length: 13
v_call: TRBV12-5
d_call: .

cdr3_aa: CSARDLTSLGREQYF
cdr3_length: 15
v_call: TRBV20-1
d_call: .

cdr3_aa: CASSLPRGHGTQYF
cdr3_length: 14
v_call: TRBV5-1
d_call: TRBD1